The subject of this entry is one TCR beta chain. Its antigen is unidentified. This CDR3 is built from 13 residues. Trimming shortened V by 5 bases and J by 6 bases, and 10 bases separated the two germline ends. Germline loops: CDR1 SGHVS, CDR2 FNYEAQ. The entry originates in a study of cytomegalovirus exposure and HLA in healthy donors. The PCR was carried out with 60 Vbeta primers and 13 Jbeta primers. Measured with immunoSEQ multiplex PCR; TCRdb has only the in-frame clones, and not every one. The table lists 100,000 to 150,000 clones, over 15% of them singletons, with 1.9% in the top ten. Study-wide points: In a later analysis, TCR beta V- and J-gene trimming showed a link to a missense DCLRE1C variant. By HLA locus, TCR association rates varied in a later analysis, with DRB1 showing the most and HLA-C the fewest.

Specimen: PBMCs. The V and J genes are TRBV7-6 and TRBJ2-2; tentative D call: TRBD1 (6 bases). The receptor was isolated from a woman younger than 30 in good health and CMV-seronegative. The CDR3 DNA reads TGTGCCAGCAGCCTAACAGGGTCCGGGGAGCTGTTTTTT. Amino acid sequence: CASSLTGSGELFF.